This TCR beta chain was captured in a study of technical replicates of blood from several donors. This clone has a single count. TCRdb's table, derived via immunoSEQ multiplex PCR, lists solely in-frame clones and lacks some. The table includes about 85,000 clones, roughly 94% detected once. The sequenced sample consisted of T cells isolated from PBMCs. The sequence was collected from a human donor in good health.

The DNA of the CDR3 is TGTGCCAGCACCTTATATGGATGGAGGGACGGTATATACGAGCAGTACTTC. Amino acid sequence: CASTLYGWRDGIYEQYF. The gene calls are TRBV5-8 and TRBJ2-7; maybe TRBD2 (6 bases). Germline CDR1 reads SGHTS; CDR2 reads YDEGEE. The CDR3 spans 17 residues. Trimming pared 6 bases from V and 4 bases from J, leaving 26 bases between.